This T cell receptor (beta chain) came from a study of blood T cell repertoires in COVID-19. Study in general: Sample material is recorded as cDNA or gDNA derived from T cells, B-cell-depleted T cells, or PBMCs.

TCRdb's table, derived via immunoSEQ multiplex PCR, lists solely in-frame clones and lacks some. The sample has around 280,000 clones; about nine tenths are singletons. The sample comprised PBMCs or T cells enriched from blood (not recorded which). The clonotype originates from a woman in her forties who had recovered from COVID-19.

The CDR3 DNA is TGTGCCAGCAGTTTGAAGGGACACCCCGCGAACACCGGGGAGCTGTTTTTT. Translated: CASSLKGHPANTGELFF. The chain carries TRBV27 and TRBJ2-2; D is possibly TRBD1 (6 bases). The CDR3 runs to 17 residues. CDR1 and CDR2 from the germline V gene are MNHEY and SMNVEV (reference sequence). The V and J ends lost 3 bases and 0 bases respectively, with 14 bases between them.